These 5 T cell receptor beta chains originate from one sample sequenced in a study of CD8 T cells in ankylosing spondylitis. The antigens for these receptors are not known. TCRdb re-analysed the 5' RACE reads in MiXCR, keeping a single row per CDR3 protein. This sample has a few hundred thousand distinct CDR3 sequences; approximately 20% occur once, and the top ten carry about 16%. Overall study results and limits: Blood from ankylosing spondylitis patients appeared to carry a characteristic roughly 8-variant TCR beta motif.

Sequenced material: blood, either unsorted or a sorted T cell fraction (not recorded which). These TCRs come from a male donor with ankylosing spondylitis.

V usage is TRBV7-3 and J usage is TRBJ2-7; TRBD2 aligns across 14 bases. Germline trimming cut 5 bases from V and 6 bases from J; bases unmatched to any gene: 6. This CDR3 is 15 amino acids long. Germline V gives CDR1 SGHTA, CDR2 FQGTGA. CDR3 coding DNA: TGTGCCAGCAGCAAGGGACTAGCGGGAGTTGGCGAGCAGTACTTC. Translated, it gives CASSKGLAGVGEQYF. Full variable domain (remainder filled in from reference TRBV7-3 and TRBJ2-7): GAGVSQTPSNKVTEKGKYVELRCDPISGHTALYWYRQSLGQGPEFLIYFQGTGAADDSGLPNDRFFAVRPEGSVSTLKIQRTERGDSAVYLCASSKGLAGVGEQYFGPGTRLTVT.

This clonotype was observed a few times. The J gene is TRBJ2-3, the V gene TRBV4-1; perhaps TRBD1 as D (6 bases). Germline loops: CDR1 MGHRA, CDR2 YSYEKL. Trimming stripped 0 bases from V and 2 bases from J, with 15 bases between. The CDR3 sequence is 17 residues long. As DNA, the CDR3 is TGCGCCAGCAGCCAAGATTCAACGGGACAAAACACAGATACGCAGTATTTT. Its translation is CASSQDSTGQNTDTQYF.

V usage is TRBV20-1 and J usage is TRBJ1-1, with D perhaps TRBD1 (5 bases). V gave up 4 bases and J gave up 1 base, with 13 bases separating them. This CDR3 spans 14 amino acids. The germline gives CDR1 DFQATT, CDR2 SNEGSKA (reference sequence). The CDR3 spells CSAMWDGPNTEAFF. In DNA form, the CDR3 reads TGCAGTGCTATGTGGGACGGGCCGAACACTGAAGCTTTCTTT.

V usage is TRBV5-1 and J usage is TRBJ2-1; the D gene is possibly TRBD1 (6 bases). The germline V gene encodes CDR1 SGHRS and CDR2 YFSETQ. The CDR3 contains 16 residues. The V gene lost 0 bases and the J gene lost 7 bases, with 17 bases spanning the gap. CDR3 protein: CASSLEHRASHNEQFF. The CDR3 DNA is TGCGCCAGCAGCTTGGAGCACAGGGCAAGTCATAATGAGCAGTTCTTC.

The chain recombines TRBV11-2 with TRBJ2-2; 10 nucleotides agree with TRBD2. With 5 bases clipped from V and 3 bases from J, the junction kept 12 bases outside the gene matches. Per the germline V gene, CDR1 is SGHAT and CDR2 is FQNNGV. The CDR3 is made up of 18 amino acids. The CDR3 DNA is TGTGCCAGCAGCCGTTCCACTGGACTAGCGGATTACACCGGGGAGCTGTTTTTT. Residues: CASSRSTGLADYTGELFF. The variable domain in full, with the rest retrieved from reference TRBV11-2 and TRBJ2-2, is EAGVAQSPRYKIIEKRQSVAFWCNPISGHATLYWYQQILGQGPKLLIQFQNNGVVDDSQLPKDRFSAERLKGVDSTLKIQPAKLEDSAVYLCASSRSTGLADYTGELFFGEGSRLTVL.